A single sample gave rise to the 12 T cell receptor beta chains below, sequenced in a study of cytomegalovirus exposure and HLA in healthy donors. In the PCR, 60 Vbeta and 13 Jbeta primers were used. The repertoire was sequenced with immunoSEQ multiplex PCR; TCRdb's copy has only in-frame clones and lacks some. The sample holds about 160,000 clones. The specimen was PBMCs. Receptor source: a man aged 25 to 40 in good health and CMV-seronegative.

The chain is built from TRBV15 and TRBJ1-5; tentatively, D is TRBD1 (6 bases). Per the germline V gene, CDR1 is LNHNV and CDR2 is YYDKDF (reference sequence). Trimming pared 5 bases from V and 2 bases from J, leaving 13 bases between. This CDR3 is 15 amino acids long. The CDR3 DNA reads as TGTGCCACCAGCGGAACAGGGTACCGCAATCAGCCCCAGCATTTT. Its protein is CATSGTGYRNQPQHF. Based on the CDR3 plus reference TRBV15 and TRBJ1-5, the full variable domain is DAMVIQNPRYQVTQFGKPVTLSCSQTLNHNVMYWYQQKSSQAPKLLFHYYDKDFNNEADTPDNFQSRRPNTSFCFLDIRSPGLGDTAMYLCATSGTGYRNQPQHFGDGTRLSIL.

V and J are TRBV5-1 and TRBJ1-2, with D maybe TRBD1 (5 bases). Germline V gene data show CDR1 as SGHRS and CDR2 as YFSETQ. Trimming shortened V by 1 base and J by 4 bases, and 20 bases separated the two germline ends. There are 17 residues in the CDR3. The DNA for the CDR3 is TGCGCCAGCAGCTTGAGCTCTTTTGTAGGGGAGGCCTATGGCTACACCTTC. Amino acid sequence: CASSLSSFVGEAYGYTF.

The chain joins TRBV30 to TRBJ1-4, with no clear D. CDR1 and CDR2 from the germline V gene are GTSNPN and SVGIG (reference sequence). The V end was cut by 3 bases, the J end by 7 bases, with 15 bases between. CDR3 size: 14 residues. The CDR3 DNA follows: TGTGCCTGGAGACAGCTTGTAGATGGTGAAAAACTGTTTTTT. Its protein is CAWRQLVDGEKLFF.

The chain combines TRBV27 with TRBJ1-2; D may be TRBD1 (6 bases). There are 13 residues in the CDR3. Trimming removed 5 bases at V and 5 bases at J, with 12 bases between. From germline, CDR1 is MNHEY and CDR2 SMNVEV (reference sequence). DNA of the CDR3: TGTGCCAGCAGTCCTGGACAGAAATATGGCTACACCTTC. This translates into CASSPGQKYGYTF.

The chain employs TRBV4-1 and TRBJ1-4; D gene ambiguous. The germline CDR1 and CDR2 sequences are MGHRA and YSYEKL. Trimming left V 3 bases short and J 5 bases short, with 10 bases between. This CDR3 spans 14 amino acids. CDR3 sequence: CASSQADYNEKLFF. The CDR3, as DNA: TGCGCCAGCAGCCAGGCGGACTACAATGAAAAACTGTTTTTT.

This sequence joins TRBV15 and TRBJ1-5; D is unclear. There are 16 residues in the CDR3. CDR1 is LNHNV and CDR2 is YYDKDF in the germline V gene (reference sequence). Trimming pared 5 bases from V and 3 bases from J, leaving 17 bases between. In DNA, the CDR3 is TGTGCCACCAGCCGTTCCGCCGGGAGTCACAATCAGCCCCAGCATTTT. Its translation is CATSRSAGSHNQPQHF.

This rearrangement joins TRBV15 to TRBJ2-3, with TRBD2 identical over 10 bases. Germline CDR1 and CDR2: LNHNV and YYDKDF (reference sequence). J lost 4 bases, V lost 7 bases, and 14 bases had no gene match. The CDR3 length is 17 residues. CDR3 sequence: CATKGELSGRVPDTQYF. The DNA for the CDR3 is TGTGCCACCAAGGGAGAGTTGAGCGGGAGGGTTCCAGATACGCAGTATTTT.

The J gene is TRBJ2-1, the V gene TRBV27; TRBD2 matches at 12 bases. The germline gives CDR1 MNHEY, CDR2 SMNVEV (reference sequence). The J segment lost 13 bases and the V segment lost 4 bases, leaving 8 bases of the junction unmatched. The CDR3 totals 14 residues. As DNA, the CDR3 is TGTGCCAGCAGTTCCGCCCTAGCGGGAGGGGGTCAGTTCTTC. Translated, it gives CASSSALAGGGQFF.

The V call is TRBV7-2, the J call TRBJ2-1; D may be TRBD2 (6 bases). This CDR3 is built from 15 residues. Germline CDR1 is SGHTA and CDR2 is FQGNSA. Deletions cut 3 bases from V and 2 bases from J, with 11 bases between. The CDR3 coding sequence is TGTGCCAGCAGCTTGATGGGCGGGACCTACAATGAGCAGTTCTTC. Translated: CASSLMGGTYNEQFF. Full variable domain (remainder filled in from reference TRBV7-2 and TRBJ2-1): GAGVSQSPSNKVTEKGKDVELRCDPISGHTALYWYRQSLGQGLEFLIYFQGNSAPDKSGLPSDRFSAERTGGSVSTLTIQRTQQEDSAVYLCASSLMGGTYNEQFFGPGTRLTVL.

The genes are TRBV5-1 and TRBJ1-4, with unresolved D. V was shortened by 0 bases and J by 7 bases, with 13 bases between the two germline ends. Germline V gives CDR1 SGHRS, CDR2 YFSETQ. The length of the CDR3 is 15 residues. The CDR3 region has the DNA TGCGCCAGCAGCTTGGGTTCCGGGGTGGGTGAAAAACTGTTTTTT. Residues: CASSLGSGVGEKLFF.

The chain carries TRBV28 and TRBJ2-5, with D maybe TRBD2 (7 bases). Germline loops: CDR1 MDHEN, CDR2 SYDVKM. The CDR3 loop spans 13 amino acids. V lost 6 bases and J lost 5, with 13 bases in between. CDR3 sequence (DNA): TGTGCCAGCAGAAAGGGGGGGGTCGAGACCCAGTACTTC. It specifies CASRKGGVETQYF.

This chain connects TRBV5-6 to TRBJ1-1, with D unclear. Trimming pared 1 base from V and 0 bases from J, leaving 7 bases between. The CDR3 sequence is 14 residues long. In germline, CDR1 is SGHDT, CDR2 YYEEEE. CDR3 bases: TGTGCCAGCAGCTTGTTCGCAGTGAACACTGAAGCTTTCTTT. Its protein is CASSLFAVNTEAFF.